These 6 T cell receptor beta chains share one sample of origin, sequenced in a study of blood T cells in healthy people across ages (dated by TCRdb to 2013 to 2016). The library came from 5' RACE. The instrument given in TCRdb is Illumina HiSeq 2500. A second PCR of about 7 to 12 cycles was performed with a sample-barcoded 5' primer and a J-beta primer mix. Starting from the raw public reads, TCRdb applied fastp trimming at Q25, assembled clones with MiXCR and retained in-frame beta chains. A single entry per CDR3 protein holds the most common genes and DNA from its merged rows. Within this sample are about 930,000 distinct CDR3 sequences, with just under 30% of them counted one time only. 10% of the sample lies in the top ten. These records were also assigned to another study, of T cells of mothers and their children.

Sequencing input: blood. These receptor sequences come from a woman between 40 and 55 years old in good health.

Points on this clonotype: Its ends do not fully match the called genes, so a read error is possible. The chain joins TRBV20-1 to TRBJ2-3, with TRBD2 identical over 12 bases. The CDR3 is 18 residues long. Germline CDR1 DFQATT, CDR2 SNEGSKA (reference sequence). CDR3 bases: TGCAGTACCAGCACTGAGACTAGCGGGGGTCGGGACACAGATACACAGTATTTT. As protein: CSTSTETSGGRDTDTQYF.

The chain uses TRBV20-1 and TRBJ2-1; 13 bases align to TRBD2. CDR3 size: 16 residues. Germline CDR1 DFQATT, CDR2 SNEGSKA (reference sequence). V lost 2 bases, J lost 5 bases, and 6 bases stayed unmatched. CDR3 region: CSARSPTSGGNNEQFF. CDR3 sequence (DNA): TGCAGTGCTAGATCCCCGACTAGCGGGGGGAACAATGAGCAGTTCTTC.

V usage is TRBV1 and J usage is TRBJ2-1; the table's TRBD2 call for D was not verified on the DNA. TRBV1 is a recognized pseudogene. CDR3 length equals 17 residues. CDR3 DNA: TGCACCAGCAGCCATATACCAAGACTAGCGGGGGCGAATGAGCAGTTCTTC. Translating gives CTSSHIPRLAGANEQFF.

This clonotype was found a few times. V is TRBV28 and J is TRBJ1-6; 12 nucleotides line up with TRBD1. Trimming at V came to 1 base and at J to 9 bases, leaving 4 bases not matched to a gene. Germline V gene lookup returns CDR1 MDHEN and CDR2 SYDVKM. This CDR3 region has 16 residues. CDR3 sequence reads: CASSLSRDRGLSPLHF. The CDR3, as DNA: TGTGCCAGCAGTTTATCAAGGGACAGGGGGCTTTCACCCCTCCACTTT.

Comments on this clonotype: An end of the junction differs from the germline gene, which may be a read error. The rearrangement links TRBV11-1 to TRBJ2-7; 10 bases align to TRBD2. This CDR3 contains 16 residues. Germline V gene lookup returns CDR1 SGHAT and CDR2 FQDESV (reference sequence). Here the CDR3 DNA reads TGTGCCAGCAGCTTACTAGGGACTAGCGTCCCCTACGAGCAGGACTTC. Translation gives CASSLLGTSVPYEQDF.

This sequence joins TRBV20-1 and TRBJ1-1; tentatively, D is TRBD1 (5 bases). Germline V gene sequence: CDR1 DFQATT, CDR2 SNEGSKA (reference sequence). Trimming took off 4 bases at V and 1 base at J, with 13 bases between the two ends. This CDR3 is 14 amino acids long. The CDR3 loop reads CSAMTAGGNTEAFF. CDR3 nucleotides: TGCAGTGCTATGACGGCTGGGGGGAACACTGAAGCTTTCTTT.